Listed here is a single T cell receptor beta chain. Its antigen is currently not known. No base quality information exists; no much larger clone differs at one position. CDR1 and CDR2 are read off the germline V gene (reference sequence) as LNHNV and YYDKDF. V lost 2 bases and J lost 4 bases, and the count of bases not matched to a germline gene is 7. The CDR3, cysteine through phenylalanine, is 15 amino acids long. Only CDR3 DNA is held: 45 bases, read in frame from base 1. The data originate from a study of identical twins (dated by TCRdb to 2016 to 2017). Study-level background: To test whether fetal clonotypes persist, the study used deep sequencing on TCR alpha and beta repertoires from monozygotic twins, unrelated adults of various ages, and cord blood. Replicate twin experiments were performed at different times using different library preparation protocols to rule out contamination.

The investigation overall reported the following: Because the same donors could not be followed over many years, conclusions were based on cross-sectional statistical analysis. Out-of-frame TCR alpha sequences shared between twins showed an excess of low generation-probability sequences compared with coincidental sharing between unrelated individuals. Excess twin sharing in beta out-of-frame sequences was weaker because fewer shared sequences lowered the signal-to-noise ratio. Invariant T cells such as MAIT and iNKT could partly confound zero-insertion analyses, though diverse VJ usage argued against this for most clonotypes. Fewer insertions were carried by abundant cord blood beta clonotypes, a similar but weaker trend appeared in young adult naive repertoires, and no such trend appeared in memory repertoires. Recombination models systematically underestimated out-of-frame TCR alpha sharing in monozygotic twins but agreed with sharing between unrelated individuals.

Every donor in the study was a healthy Caucasian. The twin cohort comprised three pairs of female monozygotic twins, all aged roughly 18 to 30 years. Positive isolation kits from Invitrogen were used to isolate the CD4+ and CD8+ T cell populations. Library preparation used 5' RACE. Data came from an Illumina HiSeq 2000. A universal primer binding site was introduced by template switching, and a unique molecular identifier was present in the final cDNA, enabling accurate counting of TCR cDNA molecules. First-strand cDNA for TCR alpha and beta chains was synthesized from specific primers in the conserved constant-segment region. To control for contamination, every cDNA library carried two barcodes: a SMART-Mk sample barcode plus Illumina barcodes. TruSeq adapter sequences, together with Illumina sample barcodes, were added in two successive PCR steps. Sequencing of the TCR alpha and beta cDNA libraries was done on the Illumina HiSeq platform using custom primers. The authors' analysis ran thus. MiGEC processed the raw reads to extract unique molecular identifiers, while MiXCR was used to determine the CDR3 positions. For each individual, recombination models were inferred using an EM algorithm with the repgenHMM and IGoR tools. Shared clonotypes were analyzed with the tcR package in R, and sharing was normalized by the product of cloneset sizes. To study raw recombination without the effects of thymic and clonal selection, out-of-frame nonproductive sequences were analyzed. The public reads were run again by TCRdb, first through fastp at Q25 and then through MiXCR, and only productive beta chains were kept. Every distinct CDR3 protein forms one entry, paired with its most common genes and DNA. TCRdb, not the original authors, processed these V and J calls. Recorded for this sample are 450,000 to 600,000 distinct CDR3 sequences; around 20% of them occurred a single time. Around 0.47% of the sample comes from the top ten.

The same sample was also used in a study of yellow fever vaccine responses in identical twins. The second paper further reports: The authors reported that the T cell response to vaccination in identical twins appeared partly convergent and partly personalized. In identical twins, the study followed T cell clones that responded to the vaccine with precision.

The receptor was derived from a woman between 18 and 29 years old in good health. The sample comprised CD4+ T cells sorted from blood. The rearranged chain carries TRBV15 and TRBJ1-1; the central 7 bases match TRBD1. The DNA sequence is given as TGTGCCACCAGCAGACGACAGGGCTTTGGCACTGAAGCTTTCTTT. It is translated as CATSRRQGFGTEAFF. This CDR3, with the reference TRBV15 and TRBJ1-1 proteins standing in past its ends, gives the full variable domain DAMVIQNPRYQVTQFGKPVTLSCSQTLNHNVMYWYQQKSSQAPKLLFHYYDKDFNNEADTPDNFQSRRPNTSFCFLDIRSPGLGDTAMYLCATSRRQGFGTEAFFGQGTRLTVV.